This passage covers 28 T cell receptor beta chains from one sample sequenced in a study of Ad26.COV2.S vaccination and SARS-CoV-2 variants (dated by TCRdb to 2020 to 2022). To prepare the library, the immunoSEQ multiplex PCR assay was applied. The table was pulled from immuneACCESS by TCRdb, which kept in-frame rearrangements only. Such tables lose some clones; where checked, under half of the loss comes from unresolved V genes, and the rest has no known cause. This sample comprises about 680,000 clones, more than 80% of them detected only once. The ten largest clones represent around 1.5% of the sample. This sample's treatment or condition label indicates: 15 to 20 received Ad26.COV2.S at low or high dose, single or two shots; five or six received placebo; per-sample allocation not given. For vaccine and placebo recipients, repertoires were sequenced using samples collected on day 63 after the first injection.

The specimen comprised peripheral blood, sampled in a trial of Ad26.COV2.S vaccine versus placebo. Receptors originate from a person aged 18-60 years who received the Ad26.COV2.S COVID-19 vaccine or a placebo.

This chain uses TRBV24-1 with TRBJ1-2, with 10 bases matching TRBD1. The J segment lost 8 bases and the V segment lost 4 bases, leaving 6 bases of the junction unmatched. The CDR3 covers 14 residues. CDR1 and CDR2 (germline): KGHDR, SFDVKD. The CDR3 sequence is CATSEGTGAGGYTF. The CDR3 nucleotides read TGTGCCACCAGTGAGGGGACAGGGGCCGGAGGCTACACCTTC.

Here the CDR3 DNA reads TGTGCCTGGAGTGGTGGGGGGTTGTCGGAGACCCAGTACTTC. This translates into CAWSGGGLSETQYF. The V gene is TRBV30, the J gene TRBJ2-5, with D possibly being TRBD2 (6 bases). This CDR3 contains 14 residues. Trimming left V 1 base short and J 5 bases short, with 14 bases between. Germline CDR1 GTSNPN, CDR2 SVGIG (reference sequence).

V gene TRBV23-1 combines with J gene TRBJ1-1; TRBD1 aligns across 10 bases. TRBV23-1 is an ORF for which the function is uncertain. The CDR3 spans 16 residues. J was trimmed by 5 bases and V by 6 bases; bases with no gene match: 12. The CDR3 sequence is CASRAGQGPFRTEAFF. Written as DNA, the CDR3 is TGCGCCAGCAGAGCGGGACAGGGGCCGTTTAGGACTGAAGCTTTCTTT.

This chain uses TRBV2 with TRBJ2-1, with 9 bases lining up with TRBD2. V trimming: 8 bases; J trimming: 8 bases; junction bases outside the gene matches: 4. This CDR3 spans 12 amino acids. Looked up from germline, CDR1 is SNHLY and CDR2 is FYNNEI. The CDR3 DNA follows: TGTGCCAGCTGGGCGGGGGGGGATGAGCAGTTCTTC. This codes for CASWAGGDEQFF.

The chain recombines TRBV5-1 with TRBJ2-2; 7 nucleotides agree with TRBD2. CDR1 and CDR2 from the germline V gene are SGHRS and YFSETQ. The CDR3 totals 16 residues. V was clipped by 0 bases and J by 5 bases; unmatched bases: 7. CDR3 coding DNA: TGCGCCAGCAGCTTGGTAGCGGGTGCGGGAACCGGGGAGCTGTTTTTT. It encodes CASSLVAGAGTGELFF.

To note about this clone: Other nucleotide sequences from this sample produce the same CDR3. This rearrangement joins TRBV19 to TRBJ2-3, with TRBD2 identical over 10 bases. The CDR3 runs to 15 residues. Germline V CDR1 and CDR2: LNHDA, SQIVND (reference sequence). V lost 5 bases and J lost 2; bases outside the gene matches: 4. CDR3 nucleotides: TGTGCCAGTAGTCTTACTAGCGGGGTCACAGATACGCAGTATTTT. Protein product: CASSLTSGVTDTQYF. Together with reference TRBV19 and TRBJ2-3, the CDR3 gives the full variable domain: DGGITQSPKYLFRKEGQNVTLSCEQNLNHDAMYWYRQDPGQGLRLIYYSQIVNDFQKGDIAEGYSVSREKKESFPLTVTSAQKNPTAFYLCASSLTSGVTDTQYFGPGTRLTVL.

The sample holds a few counts of this clone. The V and J genes are TRBV5-6 and TRBJ2-7; D remains unclear. Germline lookup yields CDR1 SGHDT and CDR2 YYEEEE. The CDR3 loop spans 12 amino acids. The V gene lost 0 bases and the J gene lost 3 bases, with 4 bases spanning the gap. The CDR3 spells CASSLASYEQYF. CDR3 nucleotides: TGTGCCAGCAGCTTGGCGAGCTACGAGCAGTACTTC.

This chain uses TRBV7-6 with TRBJ2-2; D unclear. Germline CDR1 SGHVS, CDR2 FNYEAQ. The CDR3 is 16 amino acids. V lost 4 bases and J lost 1, with 13 bases in between. The CDR3 here is CASSSQIGLNTGELFF. CDR3 sequence (DNA): TGTGCCAGCAGCTCCCAAATAGGGTTGAACACCGGGGAGCTGTTTTTT.

This rearrangement joins TRBV5-6 to TRBJ2-3, with TRBD1 identical over 9 bases. CDR3 length: 15 residues. Losses at the gene ends were 5 bases for V and 5 bases for J; bases not matched to a gene: 9. In germline, CDR1 is SGHDT, CDR2 YYEEEE. CDR3 coding DNA: TGTGCCAGCAGTCCCGGGACAGGGAGGATAGATACGCAGTATTTT. Amino acids: CASSPGTGRIDTQYF.

The V call is TRBV5-5, the J call TRBJ2-7; 11 nucleotides align to TRBD1. Germline trimming cut 2 bases from V and 2 bases from J; bases unmatched to any gene: 6. The CDR3 runs 16 residues. Germline V CDR1 and CDR2: SGHKS, YYEKEE (reference sequence). The CDR3 coding sequence is TGTGCCAGCAGCTTTCCCGGGACAGGGGGTGCCTACGAGCAGTACTTC. This encodes CASSFPGTGGAYEQYF.

V usage is TRBV4-1 and J usage is TRBJ2-7, with 8 bases aligning to TRBD1. The CDR3 is 15 residues long. The germline gives CDR1 MGHRA, CDR2 YSYEKL. The V segment lost 0 bases and the J segment 5 bases; nucleotides outside the gene matches: 6. The CDR3 coding sequence is TGCGCCAGCAGCCAAGAACGGGACAGGAGGCACGAGCAGTACTTC. Its translation is CASSQERDRRHEQYF.

The chain uses TRBV11-2 and TRBJ2-2, with TRBD2 matching over 12 bases. V dropped 6 bases and J dropped 1; count of bases not matched to a gene: 3. The V gene's germline CDR1 is SGHAT and CDR2 FQNNGV. This CDR3 comprises 16 residues. Written as DNA, the CDR3 is TGTGCCAGCAGACAACTAGCGGGGGGGAACACCGGGGAGCTGTTTTTT. It yields the protein CASRQLAGGNTGELFF.

This sequence joins TRBV10-2 and TRBJ1-5; possible D gene TRBD1, 5 bases. CDR1 and CDR2 (germline): WSHSY, SAAADI. This CDR3 has 16 amino acids. Trimming shortened V by 0 bases and J by 3 bases, and 12 bases separated the two germline ends. CDR3 residues: CASSESVGANNQPQHF. The CDR3 DNA reads as TGCGCCAGCAGTGAGTCTGTAGGGGCGAACAATCAGCCCCAGCATTTT.

The V gene is TRBV27, the J gene TRBJ2-7; 13 nucleotides match TRBD2. The CDR3 covers 17 residues. Germline CDR1 is MNHEY and CDR2 is SMNVEV (reference sequence). The junction had 8 bases not matched to a gene; V was cut back by 4 bases and J by 2 bases. Here the CDR3 reads CASSSSPLAGGTYEQYF. The CDR3 bases are TGTGCCAGCAGTTCCTCCCCACTAGCGGGGGGGACCTACGAGCAGTACTTC.

The gene calls are TRBV5-1 and TRBJ2-2; 12 positions match TRBD1. In germline, CDR1 is SGHRS, CDR2 YFSETQ. V lost 9 bases, J lost 5 bases, and 8 bases stayed unmatched. CDR3 length equals 15 residues. The CDR3 loop reads CATTPGQGATGELFF. The CDR3 coding sequence is TGCGCCACCACCCCGGGACAGGGGGCAACCGGGGAGCTGTTTTTT.

The chain combines TRBV7-9 with TRBJ1-1; 7 nucleotides line up with TRBD1. Looked up from germline, CDR1 is SEHNR and CDR2 is FQNEAQ (reference sequence). This CDR3 has 14 residues. Trimming took 1 base from V and 10 from J; bases not matched to a gene: 9. CDR3 in DNA: TGTGCCAGCAGCTTAGTCGTAGGGGGCAGTGGAGCTTTCTTT. This codes for CASSLVVGGSGAFF.

The sample holds one count of this clone. The chain is built from TRBV27 and TRBJ2-1; 13 bases match TRBD2. Germline V gives CDR1 MNHEY, CDR2 SMNVEV (reference sequence). This CDR3 contains 16 residues. The J segment lost 4 bases and the V segment lost 5 bases, leaving 5 bases of the junction unmatched. The CDR3 coding sequence is TGTGCCAGCAGTCGGACTAGCGGGGGCCTTTACAATGAGCAGTTCTTC. Encoded protein: CASSRTSGGLYNEQFF.

Of note for this clone: Other DNA sequences in the same sample also yield this CDR3. The rearrangement joins TRBV30 to TRBJ2-3; D uncertain. Trimming removed 0 bases at V and 4 bases at J, with 2 bases between. From germline, CDR1 is GTSNPN and CDR2 SVGIG (reference sequence). There are 11 residues in the CDR3. CDR3 coding DNA: TGTGCCTGGAGTGTATCAGATACGCAGTATTTT. It codes for CAWSVSDTQYF. The full variable domain, its missing parts supplied by reference TRBV30 and TRBJ2-3, is SQTIHQWPATLVQPVGSPLSLECTVEGTSNPNLYWYRQAAGRGLQLLFYSVGIGQISSEVPQNLSASRPQDRQFILSSKKLLLSDSGFYLCAWSVSDTQYFGPGTRLTVL.

The chain is built from TRBV5-6 and TRBJ2-3; D possibly corresponds to TRBD2 (5 bases). V shed 6 bases and J shed 7 bases, with 12 bases lying between them. The CDR3 covers 12 residues. Germline loops: CDR1 SGHDT, CDR2 YYEEEE. The CDR3 protein is CASTHSSNTQYF. The CDR3 bases are TGTGCCAGCACCCATTCTAGCAATACGCAGTATTTT. The full variable domain, rest sourced from reference TRBV5-6 and TRBJ2-3, is DAGVTQSPTHLIKTRGQQVTLRCSPKSGHDTVSWYQQALGQGPQFIFQYYEEEERQRGNFPDRFSGHQFPNYSSELNVNALLLGDSALYLCASTHSSNTQYFGPGTRLTVL.

This clone was seen a handful of times. This chain connects TRBV6-6 to TRBJ2-7, with D perhaps TRBD1 (6 bases). This CDR3 is built from 14 residues. The ends were cut back, 3 bases at V and 4 bases at J, with 13 bases in the middle. From germline, CDR1 is MNHNY and CDR2 SVGAGI (reference sequence). CDR3 sequence (DNA): TGTGCCAGCAGTTATTCGGGACACACTTACGAGCAGTACTTC. Translation: CASSYSGHTYEQYF.

This clone was detected once. The rearrangement links TRBV3-1 (or the pseudogene TRBV3-2) to TRBJ2-1, with 7 bases that match TRBD2. With V trimmed by 1 base and J by 6 bases, 6 bases remained unmatched. The CDR3 is 15 residues long. Germline values: CDR1 LGHDT, CDR2 YNNKEL (reference sequence). The CDR3 DNA reads as TGTGCCAGCAGCCAAGGGACTAGTATTTCCAATGAGCAGTTCTTC. Residues: CASSQGTSISNEQFF.

The chain links TRBV19 to TRBJ2-1; 8 bases agree with TRBD2. V was pared by 2 bases and J by 7 bases, with 10 bases of the junction left unmatched. Germline V lookup: CDR1 LNHDA, CDR2 SQIVND (reference sequence). The CDR3 has 16 amino acids. As DNA, the CDR3 is TGTGCCAGTAGTATACAAGGCGGGAGCGGGGGTAATGAGCAGTTCTTC. Translated: CASSIQGGSGGNEQFF. The entire variable domain, with the rest obtained from reference TRBV19 and TRBJ2-1, is as follows: DGGITQSPKYLFRKEGQNVTLSCEQNLNHDAMYWYRQDPGQGLRLIYYSQIVNDFQKGDIAEGYSVSREKKESFPLTVTSAQKNPTAFYLCASSIQGGSGGNEQFFGPGTRLTVL.

The chain links TRBV5-4 to TRBJ1-4, with 7 bases fitting TRBD1. CDR3 length: 16 residues. V was clipped by 4 bases and J by 4 bases; unmatched bases: 10. The V gene's germline CDR1 is SGHNT and CDR2 YYREEE (reference sequence). The CDR3 loop is CASSRWGRGDNEKLFF. CDR3 in DNA: TGTGCCAGCAGCCGGTGGGGCAGGGGGGATAATGAAAAACTGTTTTTT.

The chain combines TRBV24-1 with TRBJ2-5; 9 bases line up with TRBD1. The ends lost 0 bases at V and 4 bases at J; junction bases unmatched: 8. Germline-derived CDR1 and CDR2 are KGHDR and SFDVKD. The CDR3 runs 17 residues. The CDR3 sequence is CATSDLPRDREPETQYF. CDR3 coding DNA: TGTGCCACCAGTGATTTGCCCCGGGACAGGGAGCCAGAGACCCAGTACTTC.

The chain recombines TRBV3-1 (or the pseudogene TRBV3-2) with TRBJ2-1; D ambiguous. Germline V CDR1 and CDR2: LGHDT, YNNKEL (reference sequence). Trimming shortened V by 4 bases and J by 2 bases, and 12 bases separated the two germline ends. The CDR3 length is 15 residues. The CDR3 reads CASSRVGNAYNEQFF. CDR3 in DNA: TGTGCCAGCAGCCGGGTAGGGAACGCCTACAATGAGCAGTTCTTC.

As regards this clone: Other DNA sequences in the same sample also yield this CDR3. The V gene is TRBV7-2, the J gene TRBJ1-5; no firm D call. The germline V and J ends were trimmed by 1 base and 1 base, with 8 bases remaining between them. The CDR3 covers 15 residues. Germline V lookup: CDR1 SGHTA, CDR2 FQGNSA. The CDR3: CASSLEGGSNQPQHF. The DNA for the CDR3 is TGTGCCAGCAGCTTAGAAGGCGGAAGCAATCAGCCCCAGCATTTT.

The V and J genes are TRBV6-2 or TRBV6-3 and TRBJ2-3, with 9 bases that match TRBD2. Germline loops: CDR1 MNHEY, CDR2 SVGEGT. The CDR3 is made up of 16 amino acids. V was pared by 5 bases and J by 1 base, with 7 bases of the junction left unmatched. In nucleotides, the CDR3 is TGTGCCAGCAGTGTTCTAGCGGGGCGGGGCACAGATACGCAGTATTTT. Residues: CASSVLAGRGTDTQYF.

This sequence joins TRBV15 and TRBJ2-7, with 8 bases lining up with TRBD2. CDR3 length: 15 amino acids. V lost 1 base to trimming and J lost 3 bases; unmatched junction nucleotides: 5. Germline V CDR1 and CDR2: LNHNV, YYDKDF (reference sequence). The CDR3 bases are TGTGCCACCAGCAGAGGGGGACTAGAAGGCTACGAGCAGTACTTC. Protein: CATSRGGLEGYEQYF.